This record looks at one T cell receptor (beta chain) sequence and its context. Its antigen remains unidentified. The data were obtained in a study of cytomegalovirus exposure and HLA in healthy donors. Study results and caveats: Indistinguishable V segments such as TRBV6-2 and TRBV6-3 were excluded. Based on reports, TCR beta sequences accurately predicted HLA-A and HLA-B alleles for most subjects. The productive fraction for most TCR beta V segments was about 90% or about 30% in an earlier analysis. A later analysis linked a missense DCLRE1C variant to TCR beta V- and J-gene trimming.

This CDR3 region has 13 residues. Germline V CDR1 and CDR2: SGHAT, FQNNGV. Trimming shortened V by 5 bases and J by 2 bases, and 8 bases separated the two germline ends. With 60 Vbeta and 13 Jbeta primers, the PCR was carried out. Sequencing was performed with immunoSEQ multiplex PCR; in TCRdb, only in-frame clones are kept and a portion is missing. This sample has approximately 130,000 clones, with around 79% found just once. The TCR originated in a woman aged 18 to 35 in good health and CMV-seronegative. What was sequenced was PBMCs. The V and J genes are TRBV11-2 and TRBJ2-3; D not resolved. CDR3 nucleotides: TGTGCCAGCAGCCCGAGTTACACAGATACGCAGTATTTT. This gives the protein CASSPSYTDTQYF. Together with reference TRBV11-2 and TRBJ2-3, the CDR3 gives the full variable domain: EAGVAQSPRYKIIEKRQSVAFWCNPISGHATLYWYQQILGQGPKLLIQFQNNGVVDDSQLPKDRFSAERLKGVDSTLKIQPAKLEDSAVYLCASSPSYTDTQYFGPGTRLTVL.